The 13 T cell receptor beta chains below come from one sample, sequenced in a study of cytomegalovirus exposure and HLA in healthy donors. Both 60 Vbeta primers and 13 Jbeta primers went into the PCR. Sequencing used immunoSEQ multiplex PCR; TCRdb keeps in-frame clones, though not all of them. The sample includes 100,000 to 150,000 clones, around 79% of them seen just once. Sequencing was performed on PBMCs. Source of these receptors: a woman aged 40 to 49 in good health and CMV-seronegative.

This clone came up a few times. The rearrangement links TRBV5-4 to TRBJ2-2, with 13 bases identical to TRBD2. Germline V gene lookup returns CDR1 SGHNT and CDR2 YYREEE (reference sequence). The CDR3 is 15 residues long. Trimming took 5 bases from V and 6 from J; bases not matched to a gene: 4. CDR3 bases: TGTGCCAGCAGACCGGGGACTAGCGGGGCCGGGGAGCTGTTTTTT. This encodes CASRPGTSGAGELFF. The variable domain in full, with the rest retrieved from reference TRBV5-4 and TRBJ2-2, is ETGVTQSPTHLIKTRGQQVTLRCSSQSGHNTVSWYQQALGQGPQFIFQYYREEENGRGNFPPRFSGLQFPNYSSELNVNALELDDSALYLCASRPGTSGAGELFFGEGSRLTVL.

CDR3 sequence reads: CASSKRGGADAPTDTQYF. The CDR3 DNA reads TGTGCCAGCAGCAAAAGGGGAGGGGCGGACGCCCCCACAGATACGCAGTATTTT. The rearrangement uses TRBV21-1 and TRBJ2-3; the D call in the table, TRBD2, was not verified against the DNA. TRBV21-1 is reported as a pseudogene. CDR3 length: 18 residues.

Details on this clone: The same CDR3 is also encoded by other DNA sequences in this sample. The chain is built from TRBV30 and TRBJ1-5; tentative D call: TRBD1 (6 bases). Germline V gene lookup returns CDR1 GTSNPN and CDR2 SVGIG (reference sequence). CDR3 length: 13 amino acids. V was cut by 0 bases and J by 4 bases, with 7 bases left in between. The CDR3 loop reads CAWSVQGNQPQHF. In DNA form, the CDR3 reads TGTGCCTGGAGTGTTCAGGGGAATCAGCCCCAGCATTTT.

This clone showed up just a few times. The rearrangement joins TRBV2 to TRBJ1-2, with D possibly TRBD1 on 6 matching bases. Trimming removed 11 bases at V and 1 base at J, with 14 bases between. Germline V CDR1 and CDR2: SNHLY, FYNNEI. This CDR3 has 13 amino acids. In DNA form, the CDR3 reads TGTGCCCAGGGGACAATCCTTAACTATGGCTACACCTTC. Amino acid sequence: CAQGTILNYGYTF. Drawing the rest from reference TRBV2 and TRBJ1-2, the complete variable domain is EPEVTQTPSHQVTQMGQEVILRCVPISNHLYFYWYRQILGQKVEFLVSFYNNEISEKSEIFDDQFSVERPDGSNFTLKIRSTKLEDSAMYFCAQGTILNYGYTFGSGTRLTVV.

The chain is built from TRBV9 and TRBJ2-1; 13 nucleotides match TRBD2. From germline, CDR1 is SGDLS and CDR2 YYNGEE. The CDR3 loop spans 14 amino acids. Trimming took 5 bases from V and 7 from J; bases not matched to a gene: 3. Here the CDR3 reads CASSKTSGRNEQFF. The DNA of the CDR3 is TGTGCCAGCAGTAAGACTAGCGGGAGGAATGAGCAGTTCTTC.

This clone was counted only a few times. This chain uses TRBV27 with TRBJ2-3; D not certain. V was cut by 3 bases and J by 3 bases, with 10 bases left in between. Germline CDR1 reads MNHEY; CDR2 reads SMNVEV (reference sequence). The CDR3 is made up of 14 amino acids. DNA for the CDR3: TGTGCCAGCAGTTTGGCAGTCGCTACAGATACGCAGTATTTT. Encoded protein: CASSLAVATDTQYF.

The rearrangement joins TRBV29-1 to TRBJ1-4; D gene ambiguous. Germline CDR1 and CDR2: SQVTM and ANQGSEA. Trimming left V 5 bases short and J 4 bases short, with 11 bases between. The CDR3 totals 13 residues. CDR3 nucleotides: TGCAGCGTTTGTCTCGCGGTTAATGAAAAACTGTTTTTT. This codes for CSVCLAVNEKLFF.

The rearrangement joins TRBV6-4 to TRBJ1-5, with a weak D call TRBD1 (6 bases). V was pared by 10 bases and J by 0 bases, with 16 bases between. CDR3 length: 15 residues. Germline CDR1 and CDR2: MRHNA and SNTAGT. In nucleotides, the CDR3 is TGTGCCAAGGGGGGGGACATCTATAGCAATCAGCCCCAGCATTTT. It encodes CAKGGDIYSNQPQHF.

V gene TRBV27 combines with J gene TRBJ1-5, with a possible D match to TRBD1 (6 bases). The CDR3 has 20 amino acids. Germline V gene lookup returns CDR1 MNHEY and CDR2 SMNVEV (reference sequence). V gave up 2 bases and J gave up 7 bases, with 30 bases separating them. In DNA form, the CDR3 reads TGTGCCAGCAGTTTAAGTGGGGTGTCTTTGCAGGGGCCGGGAAGCCAGCCCCAGCATTTT. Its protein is CASSLSGVSLQGPGSQPQHF.

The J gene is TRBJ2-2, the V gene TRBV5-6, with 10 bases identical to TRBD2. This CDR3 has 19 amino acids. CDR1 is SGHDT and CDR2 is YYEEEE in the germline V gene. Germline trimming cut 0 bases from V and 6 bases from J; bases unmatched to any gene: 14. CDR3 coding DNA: TGTGCCAGCAGCTTGGAGGGTCTAGCGGGAGCTCCCCGAGCCGGGGAGCTGTTTTTT. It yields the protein CASSLEGLAGAPRAGELFF.

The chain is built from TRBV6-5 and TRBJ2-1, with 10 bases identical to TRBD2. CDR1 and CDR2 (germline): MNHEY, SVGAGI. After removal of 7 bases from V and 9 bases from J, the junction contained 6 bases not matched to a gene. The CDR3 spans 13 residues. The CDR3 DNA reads TGTGCCAGCAACAGCGGGGGGGGCGGTGAGCAGTTCTTC. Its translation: CASNSGGGGEQFF.

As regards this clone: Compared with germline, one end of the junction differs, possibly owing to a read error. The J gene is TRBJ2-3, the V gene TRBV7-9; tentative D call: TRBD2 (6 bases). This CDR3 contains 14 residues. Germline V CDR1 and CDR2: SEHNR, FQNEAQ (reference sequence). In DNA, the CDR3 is TGTTCCAGCAGCTTCGGGGGTTACACAGATACGCAGTATTTT. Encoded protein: CSSSFGGYTDTQYF.

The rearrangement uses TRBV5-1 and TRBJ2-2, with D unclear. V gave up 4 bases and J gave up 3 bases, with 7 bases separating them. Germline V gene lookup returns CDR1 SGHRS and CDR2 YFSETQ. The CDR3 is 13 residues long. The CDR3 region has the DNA TGCGCCAGCAGCCCCGTAGACACCGGGGAGCTGTTTTTT. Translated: CASSPVDTGELFF.